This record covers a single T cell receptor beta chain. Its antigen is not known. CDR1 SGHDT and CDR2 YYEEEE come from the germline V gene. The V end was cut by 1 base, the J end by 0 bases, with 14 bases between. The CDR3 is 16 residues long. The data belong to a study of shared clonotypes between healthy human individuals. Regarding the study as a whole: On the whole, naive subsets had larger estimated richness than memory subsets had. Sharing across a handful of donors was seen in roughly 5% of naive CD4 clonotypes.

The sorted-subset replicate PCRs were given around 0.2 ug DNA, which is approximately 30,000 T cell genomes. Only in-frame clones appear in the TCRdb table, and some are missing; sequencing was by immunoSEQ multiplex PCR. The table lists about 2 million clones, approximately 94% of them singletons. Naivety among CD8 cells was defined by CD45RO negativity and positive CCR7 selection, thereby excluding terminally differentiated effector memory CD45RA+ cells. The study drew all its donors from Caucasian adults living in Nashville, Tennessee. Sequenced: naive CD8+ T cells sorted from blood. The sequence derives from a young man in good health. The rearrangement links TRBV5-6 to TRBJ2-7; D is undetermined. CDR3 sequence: CASSLLLGLSSYEQYF. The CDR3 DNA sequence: TGTGCCAGCAGCTTGTTACTGGGCCTGAGCTCCTACGAGCAGTACTTC.